This T cell receptor beta chain emerged from a study of blood T cell repertoires in COVID-19. Whole-study context: The United States, Italy and Spain provided the acute and convalescent COVID-19 samples. Sample material is recorded as cDNA or gDNA derived from T cells, B-cell-depleted T cells, or PBMCs.

V was pared by 7 bases and J by 11 bases, with 11 bases between. Germline values: CDR1 SNHLY, CDR2 FYNNEI. This CDR3 has 11 amino acids. Original data processing: Reference gene primer amplification yielded estimated nucleated cell counts. Only in-frame clones appear in the TCRdb table, and some are missing; sequencing was by immunoSEQ multiplex PCR. V and J calls and clone size are copied from that table; D and trimming were computed from the DNA. Of 60,000 to 75,000 clones listed, roughly 80% were seen once; the top ten hold roughly 9.7%. Sequencing was performed on peripheral blood. The gene calls are TRBV2 and TRBJ2-2; D remains unclear. This TCR was sampled from a woman older than 75 with acute or convalescent COVID-19. This chain's CDR3 is CASTVRGELFF. The DNA for the CDR3 is TGTGCCAGCACGGTGCGAGGCGAGCTGTTTTTT.